Reported below is one T cell receptor (beta chain). The study ran its PCR with 60 Vbeta and 13 Jbeta primers. The assay was immunoSEQ multiplex PCR, and TCRdb's table has in-frame clones only and misses some. The sample includes about 110,000 clones, roughly 70% of them seen just once. Germline V gives CDR1 SGHDT, CDR2 YYEEEE. V dropped 1 base and J dropped 2 bases, with 7 bases sitting between them. The CDR3 runs 13 residues. This sample was included in a study of cytomegalovirus exposure and HLA in healthy donors. The material sequenced was PBMCs. This receptor was taken from a middle-aged man in good health and CMV-seronegative. The rearrangement joins TRBV5-6 to TRBJ2-7; D gene ambiguous. The CDR3 region is CASSLWATYEQYF. CDR3 nucleotide sequence: TGTGCCAGCAGCTTGTGGGCTACCTACGAGCAGTACTTC.